The present T cell receptor beta chain was sequenced within a study of control samples from healthy donors and cancer patients. The data were produced by immunoSEQ multiplex PCR, yet TCRdb's version contains in-frame clones alone and is incomplete. The sample has 79,000 or so clones; roughly nine tenths are singletons. The CDR3 is 15 residues long. The germline V gene has CDR1 SEHNR and CDR2 FQNEAQ (reference sequence). V lost 0 bases, J lost 1 base, and 0 bases stayed unmatched. Sample: PBMCs. The V gene is TRBV7-9, the J gene TRBJ1-1, with 9 bases fitting TRBD1. The source of this sequence is a woman between 50 and 59 years old with colorectal cancer. The CDR3 reads CASSLAGQGNTEAFF. The CDR3 bases are TGTGCCAGCAGCTTAGCGGGACAGGGGAACACTGAAGCTTTCTTT. Full variable domain (missing parts from reference TRBV7-9 and TRBJ1-1): DTGVSQNPRHKITKRGQNVTFRCDPISEHNRLYWYRQTLGQGPEFLTYFQNEAQLEKSRLLSDRFSAERPKGSFSTLEIQRTEQGDSAMYLCASSLAGQGNTEAFFGQGTRLTVV.